The 11 T cell receptor beta chains given below trace back to one sample, sequenced in a study of OX40 agonist ivuxolimab in advanced cancers. TCRdb keeps only in-frame clones here, not all; method: immunoSEQ multiplex PCR. The sample carries about 80,000 clones, approximately 85% recorded once. The sample here was CD4+ or CD8+ T cells sorted from blood, taken in a trial of the OX40 agonist ivuxolimab. The receptors were gathered from an adult with an advanced solid tumor such as melanoma, head and neck, liver or kidney cancer.

A single count supports this clone. The V and J genes are TRBV6-6 and TRBJ1-4; D is possibly TRBD1 (6 bases). The CDR3 contains 14 residues. Germline lookup yields CDR1 MNHNY and CDR2 SVGAGI (reference sequence). Trimming cost V 6 bases and J 4 bases, with 12 bases left between them. The CDR3 is CASSLGQRNEKLFF. DNA for the CDR3: TGTGCCAGCAGCCTCGGACAGCGTAATGAAAAACTGTTTTTT.

The gene calls are TRBV19 and TRBJ1-1; D not certain. The V and J ends lost 6 bases and 2 bases respectively, with 13 bases between them. Germline lookup yields CDR1 LNHDA and CDR2 SQIVND (reference sequence). This CDR3 comprises 14 residues. In DNA, the CDR3 is TGTGCCAGTAGCCAATATGGGCCTAACACTGAAGCTTTCTTT. Amino acid sequence: CASSQYGPNTEAFF.

This chain uses TRBV7-2 with TRBJ1-6; the D gene is possibly TRBD1 (6 bases). The CDR3 loop spans 14 amino acids. The ends were cut back, 0 bases at V and 9 bases at J, with 9 bases in the middle. Germline V gene lookup returns CDR1 SGHTA and CDR2 FQGNSA. Here the CDR3 reads CASSLARGTSPLHF. The CDR3 DNA reads TGTGCCAGCAGCTTAGCCAGGGGTACTTCACCCCTCCACTTT.

This chain links TRBV18 with TRBJ2-7; no firm D call. Germline V lookup: CDR1 KGHSH, CDR2 LQKENI. The CDR3 sequence is 14 residues long. V lost 1 base, J lost 5 bases, and 12 bases lay in between. The CDR3 loop is CASSPLAAVNEQYF. CDR3 DNA sequence: TGTGCCAGCTCACCACTGGCGGCGGTAAACGAGCAGTACTTC. The variable domain in full, completed from reference TRBV18 and TRBJ2-7, reads NAGVMQNPRHLVRRRGQEARLRCSPMKGHSHVYWYRQLPEEGLKFMVYLQKENIIDESGMPKERFSAEFPKEGPSILRIQQVVRGDSAAYFCASSPLAAVNEQYFGPGTRLTVT.

The chain has TRBV19 and TRBJ2-7, with D unclear. Germline loops: CDR1 LNHDA, CDR2 SQIVND (reference sequence). The CDR3 spans 16 residues. V lost 4 bases, J lost 0 bases, and 16 bases lay in between. The CDR3 DNA is TGTGCCAGTAGTAGAGGTCTTCCTCAAGACTCCTACGAGCAGTACTTC. This codes for CASSRGLPQDSYEQYF. The full variable domain, with the rest looked up from reference TRBV19 and TRBJ2-7, is DGGITQSPKYLFRKEGQNVTLSCEQNLNHDAMYWYRQDPGQGLRLIYYSQIVNDFQKGDIAEGYSVSREKKESFPLTVTSAQKNPTAFYLCASSRGLPQDSYEQYFGPGTRLTVT.

The chain combines TRBV9 with TRBJ1-5; possibly TRBD1 for D (5 bases). This CDR3 is built from 14 residues. Trimming cost V 0 bases and J 6 bases, with 10 bases left between them. The germline gives CDR1 SGDLS, CDR2 YYNGEE. Here the CDR3 DNA reads TGTGCCAGCAGCGTAGAGGCAGGGTTTCAGCCCCAGCATTTT. Amino acids: CASSVEAGFQPQHF. The entire variable domain, with the rest obtained from reference TRBV9 and TRBJ1-5, is as follows: DSGVTQTPKHLITATGQRVTLRCSPRSGDLSVYWYQQSLDQGLQFLIQYYNGEERAKGNILERFSAQQFPDLHSELNLSSLELGDSALYFCASSVEAGFQPQHFGDGTRLSIL.

This sequence joins TRBV5-1 and TRBJ2-1; D may match TRBD1 or TRBD2 (5 bases each). The ends were cut back, 4 bases at V and 7 bases at J, with 18 bases in the middle. This CDR3 has 15 residues. Per germline, CDR1 SGHRS and CDR2 YFSETQ. The CDR3, as DNA: TGCGCCAGCAGCCGAGGGTCACTGGGGCCAAATGAGCAGTTCTTC. As protein: CASSRGSLGPNEQFF. The whole variable domain, remainder taken from reference TRBV5-1 and TRBJ2-1, is KAGVTQTPRYLIKTRGQQVTLSCSPISGHRSVSWYQQTPGQGLQFLFEYFSETQRNKGNFPGRFSGRQFSNSRSEMNVSTLELGDSALYLCASSRGSLGPNEQFFGPGTRLTVL.

V is TRBV5-4 and J is TRBJ2-3; D remains ambiguous. Germline V gene data show CDR1 as SGHNT and CDR2 as YYREEE (reference sequence). Deletions cut 5 bases from V and 2 bases from J, with 6 bases between. This CDR3 spans 12 amino acids. The DNA for the CDR3 is TGTGCCAGCAGTAGGGACACAGATACGCAGTATTTT. This translates into CASSRDTDTQYF.

This chain links TRBV9 with TRBJ2-3, with a possible D match to TRBD2 (5 bases). V lost 0 bases to trimming and J lost 5 bases, with 7 bases between them. This CDR3 has 13 residues. Germline lookup yields CDR1 SGDLS and CDR2 YYNGEE. The DNA of the CDR3 is TGTGCCAGCAGCGTAGACGGGGAAGATACGCAGTATTTT. This gives the protein CASSVDGEDTQYF.

The chain combines TRBV9 with TRBJ2-1; weak D call: TRBD2 (5 bases). From germline, CDR1 is SGDLS and CDR2 YYNGEE. V was shortened by 4 bases and J by 12 bases, with 26 bases between the two germline ends. This CDR3 has 16 amino acids. CDR3 amino acids: CASSPKRDSYPEGQFF. CDR3 DNA: TGTGCCAGCAGCCCTAAACGCGATTCTTATCCCGAGGGGCAGTTCTTC. Using reference TRBV9 and TRBJ2-1 for the parts outside the CDR3, the full variable domain is DSGVTQTPKHLITATGQRVTLRCSPRSGDLSVYWYQQSLDQGLQFLIQYYNGEERAKGNILERFSAQQFPDLHSELNLSSLELGDSALYFCASSPKRDSYPEGQFFGPGTRLTVL.

The chain combines TRBV5-1 with TRBJ2-1; 13 bases align to TRBD2. V shed 2 bases and J 6 bases; nucleotides not matched to a gene: 5. The germline V gene has CDR1 SGHRS and CDR2 YFSETQ. The CDR3 is made up of 16 amino acids. The CDR3: CASSFPTSGGVNEQFF. For the CDR3, the DNA is TGCGCCAGCAGCTTCCCTACTAGCGGGGGGGTCAATGAGCAGTTCTTC.